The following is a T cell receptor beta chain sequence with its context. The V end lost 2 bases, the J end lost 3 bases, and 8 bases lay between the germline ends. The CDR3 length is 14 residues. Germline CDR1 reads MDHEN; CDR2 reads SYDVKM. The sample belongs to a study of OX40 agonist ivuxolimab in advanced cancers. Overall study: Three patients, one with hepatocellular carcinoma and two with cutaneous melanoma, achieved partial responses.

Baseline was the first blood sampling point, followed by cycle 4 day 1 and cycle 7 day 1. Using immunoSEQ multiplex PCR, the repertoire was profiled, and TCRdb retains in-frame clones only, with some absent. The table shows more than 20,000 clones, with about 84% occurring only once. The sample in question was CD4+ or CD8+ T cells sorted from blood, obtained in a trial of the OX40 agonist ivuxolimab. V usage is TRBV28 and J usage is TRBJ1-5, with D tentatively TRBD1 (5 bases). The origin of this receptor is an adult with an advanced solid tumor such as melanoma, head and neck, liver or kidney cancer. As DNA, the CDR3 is TGTGCCAGCAGTTTAGAAGGGGTCAATCAGCCCCAGCATTTT. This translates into CASSLEGVNQPQHF.